This T cell receptor beta chain came from a study of blood T cell repertoires in COVID-19. As for the study in general: T cells, B-cell-depleted T cells, or PBMCs supplied cDNA or gDNA.

This CDR3 is built from 19 residues. Germline V CDR1 and CDR2: MNHNS, SASEGT. V lost 3 bases and J 4 bases, leaving 27 bases between the germline ends. The protocol was immunoSEQ multiplex PCR, while the TCRdb copy is restricted to in-frame clones and leaves out a portion. The table shows 98,000 or so clones, with just over 70% occurring only once. This receptor was obtained from a woman aged 40 to 49 with acute or convalescent COVID-19. The rearrangement links TRBV6-1 to TRBJ1-2; D possibly corresponds to TRBD1 (6 bases). Specimen: peripheral blood. The CDR3 coding sequence is TGTGCCAGCAGTGATGGAACAGGGTCCCCTATCCTTGGGGGCTATGGCTACACCTTC. Its translation: CASSDGTGSPILGGYGYTF.